This T cell receptor beta chain was identified during a study of blood T cell repertoires in COVID-19. Study as a whole: The study drew acute and convalescent COVID-19 samples from the United States, Italy and Spain.

Clones were read by immunoSEQ multiplex PCR, and TCRdb kept only the in-frame ones, dropping some. In the table there are tens of thousands of clones, 60% to 85% of which are singletons. CDR3 length equals 14 residues. From germline, CDR1 is LGHNT and CDR2 FRNRAP. V was clipped by 8 bases and J by 5 bases; unmatched bases: 10. The TCR was taken from a man over 45 with active or convalescent COVID-19. The sample was peripheral blood. The chain is built from TRBV12-5 and TRBJ2-5, with 8 positions matching TRBD2. CDR3 amino acids: CASKGAAGGETQYF. The DNA for the CDR3 is TGTGCTAGTAAGGGAGCGGCGGGAGGCGAGACCCAGTACTTC.